The 9 T cell receptor beta chains given below trace back to one sample, sequenced in a study of regulatory T cells in long-lasting Graves disease. Construction of the TCR beta libraries employed iRepertoire HTBI primers in conjunction with Arm-PCR of CDR3 regions. TCRdb reanalysed the multiplex PCR reads using MiXCR and keeps one entry per CDR3 protein. This table has a few hundred thousand distinct CDR3 sequences, 20% to 25% appearing once. Described time point: newly diagnosed GD, antithyroid drugs for less than 3 months. From RNA extracted from PBMCs, the TCR library was made. Sample: peripheral blood mononuclear cells (PBMCs), taken at new diagnosis, from a patient treated with antithyroid drugs. All receptors come from a female donor with Graves disease.

In this sample, this clonotype turned up many times. The rearrangement uses TRBV18 and TRBJ1-3; no definite D call. The V end lost 8 bases, the J end lost 0 bases, and 8 bases lay between the germline ends. CDR1 is KGHSH and CDR2 is LQKENI in the germline V gene. This CDR3 contains 13 residues. As DNA, the CDR3 is TGTGCCAGCCGGAGGGACTCTGGAAACACCATATATTTT. Protein sequence: CASRRDSGNTIYF.

The chain carries TRBV29-1 and TRBJ1-4; D gene uncertain. Germline CDR1 reads SQVTM; CDR2 reads ANQGSEA. V lost 5 bases to trimming and J lost 6 bases, with 4 bases between them. The CDR3 runs 10 residues. The CDR3 spells CSVWDEKLFF. CDR3 bases: TGCAGCGTTTGGGATGAAAAACTGTTTTTT.

This chain joins TRBV6-9 and TRBJ2-2; D is tentatively TRBD1 or TRBD2 (7 bases each). Germline-derived CDR1 and CDR2 are MNHGY and SVAAGI. The CDR3 extends over 17 amino acids. The V end lost 3 bases, the J end lost 4 bases, and 18 bases lay between the germline ends. The CDR3, as DNA: TGTGCCAGCAGTTACCAACTAGCGAGGGGGCCCACCGGGGAGCTGTTTTTT. It encodes CASSYQLARGPTGELFF.

This clonotype occurred a few times. The chain employs TRBV10-3 and TRBJ1-6; D is unclear. Per the germline V gene, CDR1 is ENHRY and CDR2 is SYGVKD. This CDR3 region has 14 residues. Trimming took off 7 bases at V and 7 bases at J, with 14 bases between the two ends. CDR3 bases: TGTGCCATCAAACCATCCCATCCCAATTCACCCCTCCACTTT. Its translation is CAIKPSHPNSPLHF.

There are a few counts of this clonotype. The V and J genes are TRBV19 and TRBJ2-1; D ambiguous. The germline V gene has CDR1 LNHDA and CDR2 SQIVND (reference sequence). Trimming removed 5 bases at V and 7 bases at J, with 15 bases between. CDR3 length: 14 residues. The CDR3, as DNA: TGTGCCAGTAGTGGGCAGGAGTGGGTGAATGAGCAGTTCTTC. Encoded protein: CASSGQEWVNEQFF.

The sample holds many counts of this clonotype. The chain uses TRBV20-1 and TRBJ2-1; perhaps TRBD2 as D (6 bases). V gave up 3 bases and J gave up 8 bases, with 14 bases separating them. This CDR3 has 13 residues. CDR1 DFQATT and CDR2 SNEGSKA come from the germline V gene (reference sequence). This CDR3 is CSAREGDIDEQFF. The CDR3, as DNA: TGCAGTGCTAGGGAGGGAGACATCGATGAGCAGTTCTTC.

For this clonotype: It may be a read error: a sequence one base away is much more abundant. The chain carries TRBV11-2 and TRBJ2-3; perhaps TRBD2 as D (5 bases). CDR3 length: 13 amino acids. The germline gives CDR1 SGHAT, CDR2 FQNNGV. V was cut by 6 bases and J by 3 bases, with 10 bases left in between. The CDR3 DNA follows: TGTGCCAGCAGTACTAGTCAGACAGATACGCAGTATTTT. Protein: CASSTSQTDTQYF.

This clonotype was seen many times. The chain carries TRBV5-1 and TRBJ2-2, with D perhaps matching TRBD1 (6 bases). V was pared by 0 bases and J by 4 bases, with 10 bases between. The CDR3 contains 15 residues. CDR1 is SGHRS and CDR2 is YFSETQ in the germline V gene. The CDR3 region has the DNA TGCGCCAGCAGCTTGGGGACAGCGGTCACCGGGGAGCTGTTTTTT. Its protein is CASSLGTAVTGELFF.

This clonotype was seen only once. CDR3 region: CASILQLGGKLFF. CDR3 sequence (DNA): TGTGCCAGCATCCTCCAACTGGGGGGAAAACTGTTTTTT. V gene TRBV28 combines with J gene TRBJ1-4; the D gene is possibly TRBD1 (5 bases). The CDR3 covers 13 residues. V lost 7 bases to trimming and J lost 10 bases, with 16 bases between them. CDR1 is MDHEN and CDR2 is SYDVKM in the germline V gene.